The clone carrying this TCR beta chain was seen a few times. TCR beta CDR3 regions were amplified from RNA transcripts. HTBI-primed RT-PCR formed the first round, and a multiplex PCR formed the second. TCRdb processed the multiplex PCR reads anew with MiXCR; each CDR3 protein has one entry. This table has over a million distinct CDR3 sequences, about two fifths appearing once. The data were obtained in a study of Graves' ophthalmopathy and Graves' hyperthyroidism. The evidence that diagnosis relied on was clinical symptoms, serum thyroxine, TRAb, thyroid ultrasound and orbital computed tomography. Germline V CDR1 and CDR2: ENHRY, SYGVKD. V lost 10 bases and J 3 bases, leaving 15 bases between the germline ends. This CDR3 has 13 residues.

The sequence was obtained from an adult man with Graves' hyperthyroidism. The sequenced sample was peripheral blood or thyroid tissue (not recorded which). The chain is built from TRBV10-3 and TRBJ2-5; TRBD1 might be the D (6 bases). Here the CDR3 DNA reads TGTGCCAGCGACCGGGACAAAAAAGAGACCCAGTACTTC. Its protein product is CASDRDKKETQYF.